This T cell receptor (beta chain) was profiled in a study of blood T cell repertoires in COVID-19. The overall study: In each case, the material was cDNA or gDNA derived from T cells, B-cell-depleted T cells, or PBMCs.

This clone has a single count. Profiled with immunoSEQ multiplex PCR; TCRdb holds only in-frame clones, not every one. The table shows approximately 260,000 clones, with 80% to 90% occurring only once. The CDR3 contains 15 residues. The germline V gene encodes CDR1 SNHLY and CDR2 FYNNEI. V lost 6 bases and J lost 4; bases outside the gene matches: 8. Sample: peripheral blood. This TCR derives from a woman aged 40-49 years with acute or convalescent COVID-19. The V call is TRBV2, the J call TRBJ1-2; 10 bases agree with TRBD1. CDR3 amino acids: CASRAGQGGTYGYTF. As DNA, the CDR3 is TGTGCCAGCAGAGCAGGACAGGGGGGGACCTATGGCTACACCTTC.